This T cell receptor (beta chain) emerged from a study of beta chain features in type 1 diabetes. Study findings and constraints: Type 1 diabetes patients had VDJ junctions that carried fewer insertions and more deletions. The study found that naive, central memory and Treg TCRB repertoires appeared more similar in patients than in healthy donors. Resolution of whether HLA type affects TCRB rearrangement was not achieved here. Type 1 diabetes patients had TCRB CDR3s that were shorter (moderately but significantly so) in all four CD4+ subsets.

A remark on this clone: What it binds is not known.

Expressed TCRB transcripts were sequenced after all isolated RNA was converted to cDNA. TCRdb keeps only in-frame clones here, not all; method: immunoSEQ multiplex PCR. Among about 930,000 clones, 17% were seen once, and the ten largest hold about 0.02%. The CDR3 sequence is 14 residues long. V gave up 3 bases and J gave up 6 bases, with 14 bases separating them. CDR1 is SNHLY and CDR2 is FYNNEI in the germline V gene. The chain has TRBV2 and TRBJ1-2; TRBD1 might be the D (6 bases). The clonotype was recovered from a woman younger than 30 in good health. Sequenced sample: naive CD4+ T cells from blood. CDR3: CASSDQRGAHGYTF. The CDR3 DNA reads TGTGCCAGCAGTGATCAACGGGGGGCTCATGGCTACACCTTC.